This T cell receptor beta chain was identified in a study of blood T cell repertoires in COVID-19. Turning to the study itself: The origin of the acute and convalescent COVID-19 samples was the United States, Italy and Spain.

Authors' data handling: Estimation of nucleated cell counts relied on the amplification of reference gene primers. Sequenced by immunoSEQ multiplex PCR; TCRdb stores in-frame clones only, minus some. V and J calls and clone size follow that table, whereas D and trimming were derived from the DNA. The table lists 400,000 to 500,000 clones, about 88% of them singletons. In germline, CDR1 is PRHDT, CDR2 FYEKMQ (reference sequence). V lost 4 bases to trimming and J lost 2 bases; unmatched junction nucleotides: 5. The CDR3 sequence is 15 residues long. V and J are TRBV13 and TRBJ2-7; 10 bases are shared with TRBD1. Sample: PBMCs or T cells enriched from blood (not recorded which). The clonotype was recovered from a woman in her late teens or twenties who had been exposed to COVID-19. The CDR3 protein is CASSSGTGVTYEQYF. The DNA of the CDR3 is TGTGCCAGCAGCTCCGGGACAGGGGTCACCTACGAGCAGTACTTC.